This T cell receptor (beta chain) was sequenced during a study of shared clonotypes between healthy human individuals. Whole-study results and caveats: Owing to a small donor count, the genetic and exposure-history diversity represented was limited.

Every subset had its genomic DNA shared out evenly among several immunoSEQ plates. Each replicate PCR on the sorted subsets used around 200 ng DNA (roughly 32,000 T cell genomes). Sequencing was performed with immunoSEQ multiplex PCR; in TCRdb, only in-frame clones are kept and a portion is missing. The profile shows approximately 2,200,000 clones, under 95% of them singletons. Terminally differentiated effector memory CD45RA+ cells were excluded from the naive CD8 cells, which were CD45RO-negative and positively selected for CCR7. As for this clone: Its antigen is currently unknown.

The TCR comes from a man aged 18-30 years in good health. Some clones in this sample may be carry-over from other donors' samples. The material sequenced was naive CD8+ T cells from PBMCs.

CDR3 sequence reads: CASSPDSSAEAFF. The CDR3 DNA sequence: TGCGCCAGCAGCCCGGACTCCTCGGCTGAAGCTTTCTTT. The chain uses TRBV5-1 and TRBJ1-1; the D is unclear. Germline CDR1 SGHRS, CDR2 YFSETQ. There are 13 residues in the CDR3. The V end lost 4 bases, the J end lost 6 bases, and 13 bases lay between the germline ends.